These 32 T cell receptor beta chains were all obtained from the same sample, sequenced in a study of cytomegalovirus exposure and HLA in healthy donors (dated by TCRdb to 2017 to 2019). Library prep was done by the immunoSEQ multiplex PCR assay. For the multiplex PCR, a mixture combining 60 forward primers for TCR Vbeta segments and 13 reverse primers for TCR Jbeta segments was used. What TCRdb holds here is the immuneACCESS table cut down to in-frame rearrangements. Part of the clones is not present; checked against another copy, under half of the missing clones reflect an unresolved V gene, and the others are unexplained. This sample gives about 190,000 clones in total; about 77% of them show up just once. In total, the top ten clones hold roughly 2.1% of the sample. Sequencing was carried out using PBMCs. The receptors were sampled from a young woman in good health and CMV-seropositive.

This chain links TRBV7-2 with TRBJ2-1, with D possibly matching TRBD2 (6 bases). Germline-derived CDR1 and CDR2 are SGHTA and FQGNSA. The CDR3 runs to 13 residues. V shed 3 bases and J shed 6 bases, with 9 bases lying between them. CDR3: CASSFYSGNEQFF. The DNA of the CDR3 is TGTGCCAGCAGCTTCTATAGCGGCAATGAGCAGTTCTTC.

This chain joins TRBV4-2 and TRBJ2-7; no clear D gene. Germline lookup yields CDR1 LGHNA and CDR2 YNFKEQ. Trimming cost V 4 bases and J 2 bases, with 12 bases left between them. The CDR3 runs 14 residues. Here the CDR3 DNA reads TGTGCCAGCAGCCCGACCCTTGGAGCCTACGAGCAGTACTTC. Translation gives CASSPTLGAYEQYF.

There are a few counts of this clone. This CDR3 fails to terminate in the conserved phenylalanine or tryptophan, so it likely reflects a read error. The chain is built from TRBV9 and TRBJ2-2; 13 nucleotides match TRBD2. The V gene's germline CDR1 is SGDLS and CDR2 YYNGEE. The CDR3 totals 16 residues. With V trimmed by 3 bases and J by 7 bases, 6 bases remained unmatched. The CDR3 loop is CASSETSGGYSGELFL. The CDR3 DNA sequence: TGTGCCAGCAGCGAGACTAGCGGGGGGTATAGCGGGGAGCTGTTTCTT.

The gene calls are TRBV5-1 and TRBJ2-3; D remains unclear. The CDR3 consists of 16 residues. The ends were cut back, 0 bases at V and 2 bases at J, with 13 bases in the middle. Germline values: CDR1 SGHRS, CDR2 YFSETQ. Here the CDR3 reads CASSLADGAHTDTQYF. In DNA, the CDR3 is TGCGCCAGCAGCTTGGCAGACGGAGCCCACACAGATACGCAGTATTTT. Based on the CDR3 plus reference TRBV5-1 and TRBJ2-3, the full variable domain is KAGVTQTPRYLIKTRGQQVTLSCSPISGHRSVSWYQQTPGQGLQFLFEYFSETQRNKGNFPGRFSGRQFSNSRSEMNVSTLELGDSALYLCASSLADGAHTDTQYFGPGTRLTVL.

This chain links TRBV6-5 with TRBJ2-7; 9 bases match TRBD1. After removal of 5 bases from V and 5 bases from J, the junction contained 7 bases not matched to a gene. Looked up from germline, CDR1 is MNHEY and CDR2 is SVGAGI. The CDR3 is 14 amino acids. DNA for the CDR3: TGTGCCAGCAGTAGACAGGGGGTCTCTCACGAGCAGTACTTC. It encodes CASSRQGVSHEQYF.

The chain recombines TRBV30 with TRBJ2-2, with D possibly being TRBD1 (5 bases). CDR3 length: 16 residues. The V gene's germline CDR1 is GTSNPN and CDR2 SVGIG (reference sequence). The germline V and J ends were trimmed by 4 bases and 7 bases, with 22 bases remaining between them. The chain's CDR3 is CAWTNRGQAQGGELFF. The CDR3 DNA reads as TGTGCCTGGACCAATAGGGGCCAGGCCCAGGGCGGGGAGCTGTTTTTT.

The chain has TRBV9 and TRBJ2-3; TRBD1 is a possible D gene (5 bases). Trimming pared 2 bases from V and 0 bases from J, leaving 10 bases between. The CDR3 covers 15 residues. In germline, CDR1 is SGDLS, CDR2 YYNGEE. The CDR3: CASSVQGGSTDTQYF. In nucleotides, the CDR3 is TGTGCCAGCAGCGTCCAGGGCGGTAGCACAGATACGCAGTATTTT.

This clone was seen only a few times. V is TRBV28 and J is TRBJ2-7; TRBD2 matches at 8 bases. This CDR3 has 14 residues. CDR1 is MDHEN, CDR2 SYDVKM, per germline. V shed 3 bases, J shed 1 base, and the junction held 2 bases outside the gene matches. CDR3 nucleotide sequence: TGTGCCAGCAGTTTGCAGCGGGGGTCCTACGAGCAGTACTTC. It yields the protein CASSLQRGSYEQYF.

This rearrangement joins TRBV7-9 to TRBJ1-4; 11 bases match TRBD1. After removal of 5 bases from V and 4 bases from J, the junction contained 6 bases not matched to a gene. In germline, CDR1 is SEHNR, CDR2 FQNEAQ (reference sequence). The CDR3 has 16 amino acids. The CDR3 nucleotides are TGTGCCAGCAGCCTGGACAGGGGGCAGGGTAATGAAAAACTGTTTTTT. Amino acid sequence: CASSLDRGQGNEKLFF.

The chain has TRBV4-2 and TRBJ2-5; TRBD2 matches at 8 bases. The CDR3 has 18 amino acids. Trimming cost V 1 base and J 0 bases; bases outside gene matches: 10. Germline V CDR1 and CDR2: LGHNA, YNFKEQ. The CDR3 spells CASSQVVRGAGYQETQYF. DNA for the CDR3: TGTGCCAGCAGCCAAGTTGTGCGGGGGGCCGGGTACCAAGAGACCCAGTACTTC.

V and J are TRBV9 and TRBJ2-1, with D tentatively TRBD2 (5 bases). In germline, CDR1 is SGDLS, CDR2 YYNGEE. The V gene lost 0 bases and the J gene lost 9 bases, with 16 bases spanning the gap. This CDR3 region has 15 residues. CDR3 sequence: CASSVVSPLGGEQFF. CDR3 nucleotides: TGTGCCAGCAGCGTAGTGTCCCCTTTAGGAGGTGAGCAGTTCTTC. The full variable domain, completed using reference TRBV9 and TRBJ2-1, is DSGVTQTPKHLITATGQRVTLRCSPRSGDLSVYWYQQSLDQGLQFLIQYYNGEERAKGNILERFSAQQFPDLHSELNLSSLELGDSALYFCASSVVSPLGGEQFFGPGTRLTVL.

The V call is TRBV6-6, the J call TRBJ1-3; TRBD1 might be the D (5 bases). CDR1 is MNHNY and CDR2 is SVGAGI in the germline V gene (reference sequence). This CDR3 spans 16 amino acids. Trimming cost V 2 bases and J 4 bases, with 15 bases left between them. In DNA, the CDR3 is TGTGCCAGCAGTTACCCGCCGGACACTGCCGGAAACACCATATATTTT. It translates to CASSYPPDTAGNTIYF.

CDR3 nucleotides: TGTGCCAGCAGCTTCGGGACAGGGGGCGTACCTAATTCACCCCTCCACTTT. This sequence encodes CASSFGTGGVPNSPLHF. This sequence joins TRBV5-6 and TRBJ1-6; 12 bases are a match to TRBD1. The germline V gene has CDR1 SGHDT and CDR2 YYEEEE. After removal of 2 bases from V and 6 bases from J, the junction contained 6 bases not matched to a gene. The length of the CDR3 is 17 residues.

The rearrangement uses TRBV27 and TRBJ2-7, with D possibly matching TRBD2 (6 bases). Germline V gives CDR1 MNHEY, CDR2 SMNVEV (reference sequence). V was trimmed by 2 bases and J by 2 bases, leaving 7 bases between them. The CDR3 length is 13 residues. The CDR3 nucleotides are TGTGCCAGCAGTTTAGCGGGAACCTACGAGCAGTACTTC. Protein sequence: CASSLAGTYEQYF.

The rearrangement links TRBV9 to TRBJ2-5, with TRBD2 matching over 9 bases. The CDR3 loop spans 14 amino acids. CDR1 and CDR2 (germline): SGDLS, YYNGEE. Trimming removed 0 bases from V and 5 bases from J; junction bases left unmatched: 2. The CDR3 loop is CASSVGTSVETQYF. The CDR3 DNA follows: TGTGCCAGCAGCGTAGGGACTAGCGTGGAGACCCAGTACTTC.

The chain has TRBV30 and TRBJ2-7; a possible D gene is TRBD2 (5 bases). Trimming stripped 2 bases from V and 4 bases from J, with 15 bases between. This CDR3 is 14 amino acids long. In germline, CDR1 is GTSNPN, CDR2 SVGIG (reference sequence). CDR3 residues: CAWSRDALTYEQYF. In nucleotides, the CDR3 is TGTGCCTGGAGTCGGGATGCGCTAACATACGAGCAGTACTTC. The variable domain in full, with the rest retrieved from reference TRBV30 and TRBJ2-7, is SQTIHQWPATLVQPVGSPLSLECTVEGTSNPNLYWYRQAAGRGLQLLFYSVGIGQISSEVPQNLSASRPQDRQFILSSKKLLLSDSGFYLCAWSRDALTYEQYFGPGTRLTVT.

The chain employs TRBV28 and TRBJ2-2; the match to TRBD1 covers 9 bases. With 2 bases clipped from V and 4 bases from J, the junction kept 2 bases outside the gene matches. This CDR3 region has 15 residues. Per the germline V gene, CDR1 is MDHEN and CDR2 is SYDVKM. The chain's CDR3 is CASSLPGQGTGELFF. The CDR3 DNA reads TGTGCCAGCAGTTTACCGGGACAGGGCACCGGGGAGCTGTTTTTT.

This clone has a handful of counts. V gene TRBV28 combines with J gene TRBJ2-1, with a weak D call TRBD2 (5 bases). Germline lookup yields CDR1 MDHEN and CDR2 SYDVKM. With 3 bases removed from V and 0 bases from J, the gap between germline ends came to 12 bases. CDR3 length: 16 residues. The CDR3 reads CASSLNSGSSYNEQFF. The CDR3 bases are TGTGCCAGCAGTTTGAACAGTGGGAGCTCCTACAATGAGCAGTTCTTC.

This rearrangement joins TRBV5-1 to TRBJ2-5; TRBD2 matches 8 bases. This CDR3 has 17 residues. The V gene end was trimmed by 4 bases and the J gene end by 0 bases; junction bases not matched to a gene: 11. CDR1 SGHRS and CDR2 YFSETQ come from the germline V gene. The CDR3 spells CASSQALAAVYQETQYF. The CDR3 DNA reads TGCGCCAGCAGCCAAGCACTAGCGGCCGTTTACCAAGAGACCCAGTACTTC.

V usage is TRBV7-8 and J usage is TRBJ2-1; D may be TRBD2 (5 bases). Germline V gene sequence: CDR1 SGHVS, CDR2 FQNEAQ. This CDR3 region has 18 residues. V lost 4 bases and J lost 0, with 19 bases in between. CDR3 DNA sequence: TGTGCCAGCAGCTCGCAACCCGGACTCCAAAGCTCCTACAATGAGCAGTTCTTC. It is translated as CASSSQPGLQSSYNEQFF.

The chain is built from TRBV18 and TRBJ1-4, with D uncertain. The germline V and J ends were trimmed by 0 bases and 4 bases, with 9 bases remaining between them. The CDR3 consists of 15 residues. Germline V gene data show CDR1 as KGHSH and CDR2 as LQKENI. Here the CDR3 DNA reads TGTGCCAGCTCACCACCAGGCGGGCTTAATGAAAAACTGTTTTTT. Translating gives CASSPPGGLNEKLFF.

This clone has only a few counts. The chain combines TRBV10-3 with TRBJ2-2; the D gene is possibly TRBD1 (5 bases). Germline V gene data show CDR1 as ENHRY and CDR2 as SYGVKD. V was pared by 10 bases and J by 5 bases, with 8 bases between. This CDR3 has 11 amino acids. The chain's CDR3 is CASQGTGELFF. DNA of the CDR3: TGTGCCAGTCAGGGAACCGGGGAGCTGTTTTTT.

CDR3 DNA sequence: TGTGCCAGCAGCATTAACAGGGGTACTAATGAAAAACTGTTTTTT. Protein sequence: CASSINRGTNEKLFF. This sequence joins TRBV5-4 and TRBJ1-4, with 7 bases matching TRBD1. CDR3 length: 15 amino acids. In germline, CDR1 is SGHNT, CDR2 YYREEE (reference sequence). J gave up 2 bases and V 4 bases, and 5 bases lay outside the gene matches. The entire variable domain, with the rest obtained from reference TRBV5-4 and TRBJ1-4, is as follows: ETGVTQSPTHLIKTRGQQVTLRCSSQSGHNTVSWYQQALGQGPQFIFQYYREEENGRGNFPPRFSGLQFPNYSSELNVNALELDDSALYLCASSINRGTNEKLFFGSGTQLSVL.

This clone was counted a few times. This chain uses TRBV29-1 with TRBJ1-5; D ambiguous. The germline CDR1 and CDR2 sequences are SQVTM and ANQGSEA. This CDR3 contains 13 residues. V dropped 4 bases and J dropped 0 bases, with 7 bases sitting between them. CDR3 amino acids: CSVGGGSNQPQHF. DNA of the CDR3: TGCAGCGTTGGAGGCGGTAGCAATCAGCCCCAGCATTTT.

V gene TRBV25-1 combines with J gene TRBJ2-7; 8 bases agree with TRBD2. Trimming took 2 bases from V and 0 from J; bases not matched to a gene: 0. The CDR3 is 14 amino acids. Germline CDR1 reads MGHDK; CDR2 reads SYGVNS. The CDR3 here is CASSEAGGSYEQYF. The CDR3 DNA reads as TGTGCCAGCAGTGAAGCGGGGGGCTCCTACGAGCAGTACTTC.

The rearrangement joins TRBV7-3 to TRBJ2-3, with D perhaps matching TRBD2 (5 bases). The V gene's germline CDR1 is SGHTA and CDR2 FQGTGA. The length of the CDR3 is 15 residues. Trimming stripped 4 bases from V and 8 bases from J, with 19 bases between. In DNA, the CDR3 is TGTGCCAGCAGCTCAACGGGGAGAGGGCAAGGTACGCAGTATTTT. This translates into CASSSTGRGQGTQYF.

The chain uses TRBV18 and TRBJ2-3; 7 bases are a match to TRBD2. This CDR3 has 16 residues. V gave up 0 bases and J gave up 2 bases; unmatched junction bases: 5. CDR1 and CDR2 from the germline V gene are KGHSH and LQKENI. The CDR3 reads CASSPPLAVYTDTQYF. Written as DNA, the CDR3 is TGTGCCAGCTCACCACCGCTAGCGGTCTACACAGATACGCAGTATTTT.

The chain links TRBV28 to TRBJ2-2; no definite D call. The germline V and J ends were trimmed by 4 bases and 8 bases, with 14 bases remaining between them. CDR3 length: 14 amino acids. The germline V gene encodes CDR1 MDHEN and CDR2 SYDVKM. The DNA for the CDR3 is TGTGCCAGCAGTTATTCCGTCTCCTTAGGGGAGCTGTTTTTT. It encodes CASSYSVSLGELFF.

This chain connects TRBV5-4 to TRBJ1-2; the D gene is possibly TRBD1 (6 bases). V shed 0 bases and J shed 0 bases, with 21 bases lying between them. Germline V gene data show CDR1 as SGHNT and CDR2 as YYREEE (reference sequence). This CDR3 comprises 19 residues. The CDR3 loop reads CASSLDAGAADTSNYGYTF. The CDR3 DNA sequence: TGTGCCAGCAGCTTGGATGCGGGGGCCGCCGATACCTCTAACTATGGCTACACCTTC.

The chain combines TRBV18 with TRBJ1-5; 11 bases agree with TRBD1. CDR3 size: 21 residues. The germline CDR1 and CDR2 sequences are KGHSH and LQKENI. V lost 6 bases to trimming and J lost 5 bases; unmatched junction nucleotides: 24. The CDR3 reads CASSKDRGRTGMALPYQPQHF. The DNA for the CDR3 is TGTGCCAGCTCTAAGGACAGGGGGCGGACGGGGATGGCCCTCCCCTATCAGCCCCAGCATTTT. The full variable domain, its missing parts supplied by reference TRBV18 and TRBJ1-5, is NAGVMQNPRHLVRRRGQEARLRCSPMKGHSHVYWYRQLPEEGLKFMVYLQKENIIDESGMPKERFSAEFPKEGPSILRIQQVVRGDSAAYFCASSKDRGRTGMALPYQPQHFGDGTRLSIL.

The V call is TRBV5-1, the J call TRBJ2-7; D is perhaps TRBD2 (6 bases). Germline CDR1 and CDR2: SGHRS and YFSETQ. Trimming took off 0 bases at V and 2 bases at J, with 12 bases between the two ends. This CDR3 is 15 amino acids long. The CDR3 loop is CASSLAGTSAYEQYF. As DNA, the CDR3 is TGCGCCAGCAGCTTGGCCGGGACTTCAGCCTACGAGCAGTACTTC. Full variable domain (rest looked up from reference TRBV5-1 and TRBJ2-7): KAGVTQTPRYLIKTRGQQVTLSCSPISGHRSVSWYQQTPGQGLQFLFEYFSETQRNKGNFPGRFSGRQFSNSRSEMNVSTLELGDSALYLCASSLAGTSAYEQYFGPGTRLTVT.

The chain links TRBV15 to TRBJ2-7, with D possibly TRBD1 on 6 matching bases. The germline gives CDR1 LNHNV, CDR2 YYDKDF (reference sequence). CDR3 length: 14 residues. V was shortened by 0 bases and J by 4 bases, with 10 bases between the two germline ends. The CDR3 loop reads CATSREIGQYEQYF. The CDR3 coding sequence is TGTGCCACCAGCAGAGAAATAGGACAGTACGAGCAGTACTTC.